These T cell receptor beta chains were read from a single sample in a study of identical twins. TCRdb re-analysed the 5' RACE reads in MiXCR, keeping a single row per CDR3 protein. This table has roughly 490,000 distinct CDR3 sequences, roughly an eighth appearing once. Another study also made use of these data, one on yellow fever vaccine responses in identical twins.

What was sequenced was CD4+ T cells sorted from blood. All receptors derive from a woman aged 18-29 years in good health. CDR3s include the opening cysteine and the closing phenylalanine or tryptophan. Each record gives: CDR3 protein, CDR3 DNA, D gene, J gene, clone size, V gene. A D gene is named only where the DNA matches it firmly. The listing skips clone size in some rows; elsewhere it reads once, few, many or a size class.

CDR3 protein: CASSKDWEGDTQYF; CDR3 DNA: TGTGCCAGCAGTAAGGACTGGGAGGGAGATACGCAGTATTTT; D gene: TRBD2; J gene: TRBJ2-3; clone size: few; V gene: TRBV27
CDR3 protein: CSGRRRGRNTDTQYF; CDR3 DNA: TGCAGCGGCCGAAGGAGGGGACGGAACACAGATACGCAGTATTTT; D gene: -; J gene: TRBJ2-3; clone size: few; V gene: TRBV29-1
CDR3 protein: CASSPGQGAHGYTF; CDR3 DNA: TGTGCCAGCAGCCCGGGACAGGGGGCCCATGGCTACACCTTC; D gene: TRBD1; J gene: TRBJ1-2; clone size: few; V gene: TRBV12-3/TRBV12-4
CDR3 protein: CASSSGTSGKEDTQYF; CDR3 DNA: TGTGCCAGCAGCTCCGGGACTAGCGGGAAGGAAGATACGCAGTATTTT; D gene: TRBD2; J gene: TRBJ2-3; clone size: few; V gene: TRBV7-9
CDR3 protein: CASSPLSVGGNSPLHF; CDR3 DNA: TGTGCCAGCAGCCCACTGTCGGTAGGGGGAAATTCACCCCTCCACTTT; D gene: -; J gene: TRBJ1-6; clone size: -; V gene: TRBV7-2
CDR3 protein: CASSPIDRADQPQHF; CDR3 DNA: TGTGCCAGCAGCCCTATCGACAGGGCGGATCAGCCCCAGCATTTT; D gene: TRBD1; J gene: TRBJ1-5; clone size: few; V gene: TRBV7-6
CDR3 protein: CRVDRESYEQYF; CDR3 DNA: TGCAGAGTGGACAGGGAGTCATACGAGCAGTACTTC; D gene: TRBD1; J gene: TRBJ2-7; clone size: few; V gene: TRBV20-1
CDR3 protein: CASSRNRDRKSYEQYF; CDR3 DNA: TGTGCCAGCAGTAGGAACAGGGACAGGAAGTCCTACGAGCAGTACTTC; D gene: TRBD1; J gene: TRBJ2-7; clone size: few; V gene: TRBV2
CDR3 protein: CSVAWDRTKNIQYF; CDR3 DNA: TGCAGCGTTGCTTGGGACAGGACCAAAAACATTCAGTACTTC; D gene: TRBD1; J gene: TRBJ2-4; clone size: many; V gene: TRBV29-1
CDR3 protein: CASSSTGTNTGELFF; CDR3 DNA: TGTGCCAGCAGTTCGACAGGGACGAACACCGGGGAGCTGTTTTTT; D gene: TRBD1; J gene: TRBJ2-2; clone size: -; V gene: TRBV7-6
CDR3 protein: CASSILQGSKNIQYF; CDR3 DNA: TGTGCCAGCAGTATCCTACAGGGTTCCAAAAACATTCAGTACTTC; D gene: -; J gene: TRBJ2-4; clone size: -; V gene: TRBV12-3/TRBV12-4
CDR3 protein: CASSTAGTGFAPLHF; CDR3 DNA: TGTGCCAGCAGCACGGCTGGGACAGGGTTCGCACCCCTCCACTTT; D gene: TRBD1; J gene: TRBJ1-6; clone size: few; V gene: TRBV5-5
CDR3 protein: CASSYGGHSYEQYF; CDR3 DNA: TGTGCCAGCAGTTACGGGGGACACTCCTACGAGCAGTACTTC; D gene: -; J gene: TRBJ2-7; clone size: few; V gene: TRBV6-5
CDR3 protein: CATSRGGIPETQYF; CDR3 DNA: TGTGCCACCAGCAGAGGCGGGATCCCAGAGACCCAGTACTTC; D gene: -; J gene: TRBJ2-5; clone size: -; V gene: TRBV15
CDR3 protein: CASSFGGGRGYEQYF; CDR3 DNA: TGTGCCAGCAGCTTCGGGGGAGGGAGAGGGTACGAGCAGTACTTC; D gene: TRBD2; J gene: TRBJ2-7; clone size: -; V gene: TRBV7-2
CDR3 protein: CASSLNLVAGVTDTQYF; CDR3 DNA: TGTGCCAGCAGCTTGAACCTCGTAGCGGGGGTAACAGATACGCAGTATTTT; D gene: TRBD2; J gene: TRBJ2-3; clone size: many; V gene: TRBV5-6
CDR3 protein: CSASLAGKGETQYF; CDR3 DNA: TGCAGTGCTAGTCTGGCAGGGAAAGGGGAGACCCAGTACTTC; D gene: -; J gene: TRBJ2-5; clone size: few; V gene: TRBV20-1
CDR3 protein: CASSVELRGYNEQFF; CDR3 DNA: TGTGCCAGCAGCGTAGAACTTAGGGGGTACAATGAGCAGTTCTTC; D gene: -; J gene: TRBJ2-1; clone size: -; V gene: TRBV9
CDR3 protein: CSARDPGVLSYNEQFF; CDR3 DNA: TGCAGTGCTAGAGATCCAGGGGTCCTCTCCTACAATGAGCAGTTCTTC; D gene: -; J gene: TRBJ2-1; clone size: few; V gene: TRBV20-1
CDR3 protein: CASSLTPGGSSYEQYF; CDR3 DNA: TGTGCCAGCAGCTTAACCCCCGGCGGTAGCTCCTACGAGCAGTACTTC; D gene: -; J gene: TRBJ2-7; clone size: few; V gene: TRBV7-9